The 26 T cell receptor beta chains given below trace back to one sample, sequenced in a study of graft-versus-host responses after intestinal transplantation. Clones were read by immunoSEQ multiplex PCR, and TCRdb kept only the in-frame ones, dropping some. The profile shows approximately 130,000 clones, around 94% of them singletons. Their antigens are not known. The source was unstimulated CD4+ T cells sorted from spleen or lymph node cells, collected before intestinal transplant. The receptors here all came from a human donor who received an intestinal transplant.

V usage is TRBV7-9 and J usage is TRBJ2-1; D uncertain. The CDR3 has 12 amino acids. V was cut by 4 bases and J by 9 bases, with 10 bases left in between. Germline V lookup: CDR1 SEHNR, CDR2 FQNEAQ (reference sequence). CDR3 protein: CASSSGRGEQFF. For the CDR3, the DNA is TGTGCCAGCAGCTCTGGCAGAGGTGAGCAGTTCTTC.

The J gene is TRBJ2-7, the V gene TRBV7-6; no clear D. Deletions cut 1 base from V and 2 bases from J, with 6 bases between. Looked up from germline, CDR1 is SGHVS and CDR2 is FNYEAQ. The CDR3 is made up of 13 amino acids. The chain's CDR3 is CASSLGSPYEQYF. CDR3 nucleotides: TGTGCCAGCAGCTTAGGCAGCCCCTACGAGCAGTACTTC. The full variable domain, rest sourced from reference TRBV7-6 and TRBJ2-7, is GAGVSQSPRYKVTKRGQDVALRCDPISGHVSLYWYRQALGQGPEFLTYFNYEAQQDKSGLPNDRFSAERPEGSISTLTIQRTEQRDSAMYRCASSLGSPYEQYFGPGTRLTVT.

The CDR3 sequence: CASSSLINTEAFF. CDR3 bases: TGCGCCAGCAGCTCGCTTATCAACACTGAAGCTTTCTTT. The rearrangement uses TRBV5-1 and TRBJ1-1; D is uncertain. The CDR3 runs to 13 residues. Germline CDR1 reads SGHRS; CDR2 reads YFSETQ. V was cut by 3 bases and J by 2 bases, with 8 bases left in between.

The rearrangement joins TRBV19 to TRBJ1-3; D gene uncertain. Trimming pared 7 bases from V and 4 bases from J, leaving 5 bases between. Per the germline V gene, CDR1 is LNHDA and CDR2 is SQIVND (reference sequence). The CDR3 has 11 amino acids. CDR3 nucleotide sequence: TGTGCCAGTAAGGAGGGAAACACCATATATTTT. Protein sequence: CASKEGNTIYF.

This clone was detected only once. This sequence joins TRBV7-8 and TRBJ2-7, with D perhaps TRBD1 (6 bases). The germline V and J ends were trimmed by 4 bases and 0 bases, with 13 bases remaining between them. The CDR3 consists of 15 residues. CDR1 SGHVS and CDR2 FQNEAQ come from the germline V gene. CDR3 sequence (DNA): TGTGCCAGCAGCTCCCCCGCAGGGGTCTCCTACGAGCAGTACTTC. Amino acids: CASSSPAGVSYEQYF.

V gene TRBV18 combines with J gene TRBJ2-2; D remains ambiguous. V was pared by 1 base and J by 11 bases, with 8 bases between. Germline V gene data show CDR1 as KGHSH and CDR2 as LQKENI. CDR3 length equals 12 residues. DNA of the CDR3: TGTGCCAGCTCACCACTAGTTGACGAGCTGTTTTTT. It codes for CASSPLVDELFF.

V gene TRBV5-1 combines with J gene TRBJ1-2, with D tentatively TRBD1 (5 bases). CDR3 length equals 15 residues. The V end lost 4 bases, the J end lost 8 bases, and 21 bases lay between the germline ends. In germline, CDR1 is SGHRS, CDR2 YFSETQ. The CDR3 reads CASSPRDVGVGGYTF. In nucleotides, the CDR3 is TGCGCCAGCAGCCCCCGGGACGTCGGAGTAGGCGGCTACACCTTC.

This chain links TRBV6-5 with TRBJ2-7; 8 bases fit TRBD1. Germline loops: CDR1 MNHEY, CDR2 SVGAGI. Losses at the gene ends were 2 bases for V and 0 bases for J; bases not matched to a gene: 3. The CDR3 runs to 15 residues. The DNA for the CDR3 is TGTGCCAGCAGTTACCAGGGGGCGAACTCCTACGAGCAGTACTTC. This encodes CASSYQGANSYEQYF.

The chain uses TRBV10-2 and TRBJ2-5; 7 nucleotides align to TRBD2. Germline CDR1 WSHSY, CDR2 SAAADI. This CDR3 has 14 amino acids. V shed 4 bases, J shed 6 bases, and the junction held 8 bases outside the gene matches. DNA of the CDR3: TGCGCCAGCAGTGGCTGGGGAGGGGTGCAGACCCAGTACTTC. This encodes CASSGWGGVQTQYF.

The chain is built from TRBV6-1 and TRBJ2-5; TRBD2 aligns across 8 bases. Matching the DNA end better, TRBJ2-7 makes the J call doubtful. This CDR3 is built from 14 residues. Germline values: CDR1 MNHNS, CDR2 SASEGT. CDR3 DNA: TGTGCCAGCAGTGAAGGAGCGGGGGCCCACGAGCAGTACTTC. Its translation is CASSEGAGAHEQYF.

V gene TRBV5-5 combines with J gene TRBJ2-1; 7 bases map to TRBD1. CDR1 is SGHKS and CDR2 is YYEKEE in the germline V gene (reference sequence). V shed 5 bases and J 3 bases; nucleotides not matched to a gene: 8. CDR3 length equals 15 residues. The CDR3, as DNA: TGTGCCAGCAGTCCCCCTGGGACAGACTACAATGAGCAGTTCTTC. Amino acid sequence: CASSPPGTDYNEQFF.

V and J are TRBV4-2 and TRBJ2-4; 9 nucleotides match TRBD2. Looked up from germline, CDR1 is LGHNA and CDR2 is YNFKEQ. The CDR3 extends over 15 amino acids. Losses at the gene ends were 0 bases for V and 8 bases for J; bases not matched to a gene: 5. DNA for the CDR3: TGTGCCAGCAGCCAAGACGGGGGCGGGAGGGACATTCAGTACTTC. Translating it yields CASSQDGGGRDIQYF.

The chain employs TRBV6-6 and TRBJ1-2; 7 bases map to TRBD1. CDR3 length: 13 amino acids. Germline V gene lookup returns CDR1 MNHNY and CDR2 SVGAGI (reference sequence). After removal of 7 bases from V and 3 bases from J, the junction contained 5 bases not matched to a gene. The CDR3 protein is CASTGGTDYGYTF. The CDR3 DNA sequence: TGTGCCAGCACCGGGGGGACAGACTATGGCTACACCTTC.

J is TRBJ2-3 and V is TRBV6-1; tentatively, D is TRBD1 (5 bases). V lost 3 bases to trimming and J lost 6 bases, with 10 bases between them. Per germline, CDR1 MNHNS and CDR2 SASEGT. This CDR3 is built from 13 residues. The CDR3 DNA follows: TGTGCCAGCAGTGACGGCAGGGCGGATACGCAGTATTTT. It is translated as CASSDGRADTQYF.

The J gene is TRBJ2-6, the V gene TRBV4-2; D is ambiguous. The CDR3 is made up of 14 amino acids. V was clipped by 1 base and J by 4 bases, with 5 bases between them. The V gene's germline CDR1 is LGHNA and CDR2 YNFKEQ. DNA for the CDR3: TGTGCCAGCAGCCAAGTGTCGGGGGCCAACGTCCTGACTTTC. Protein sequence: CASSQVSGANVLTF.

The chain uses TRBV5-6 and TRBJ1-5, with TRBD1 matching over 7 bases. V lost 4 bases, J lost 6 bases, and 4 bases stayed unmatched. The CDR3 spans 13 residues. The V gene's germline CDR1 is SGHDT and CDR2 YYEEEE. For the CDR3, the DNA is TGTGCCAGCAGCCCATCAGGGGGTCAGCCCCAGCATTTT. Translation: CASSPSGGQPQHF. The full variable domain, its missing parts supplied by reference TRBV5-6 and TRBJ1-5, is DAGVTQSPTHLIKTRGQQVTLRCSPKSGHDTVSWYQQALGQGPQFIFQYYEEEERQRGNFPDRFSGHQFPNYSSELNVNALLLGDSALYLCASSPSGGQPQHFGDGTRLSIL.

This CDR3 is CASSQDETGGTKAFF. The CDR3 DNA reads as TGTGCCAGCAGCCAAGATGAAACAGGAGGTACAAAAGCTTTCTTT. The chain employs TRBV4-2 and TRBJ1-1; the D gene is possibly TRBD1 (5 bases). CDR1 LGHNA and CDR2 YNFKEQ come from the germline V gene. The V gene lost 0 bases and the J gene lost 9 bases, with 17 bases spanning the gap. This CDR3 region has 15 residues.

This clone appeared once. One end of the junction is discordant with germline, which a read error may explain. The chain has TRBV7-7 and TRBJ2-5; TRBD1 might be the D (5 bases). The V gene's germline CDR1 is SSHAT and CDR2 FNYEAQ (reference sequence). This CDR3 comprises 18 residues. Written as DNA, the CDR3 is TGTGCCGGCAGCTTAGATCCCTTCGGCACGGACACCAGTGCGCCCCAGTACTTC. It translates to CAGSLDPFGTDTSAPQYF.

V and J are TRBV7-7 and TRBJ2-5; D is undetermined. The CDR3 loop spans 13 amino acids. The germline gives CDR1 SSHAT, CDR2 FNYEAQ (reference sequence). V dropped 9 bases and J dropped 1 base, with 12 bases sitting between them. CDR3 sequence: CASGAGIQETQYF. The CDR3 DNA is TGTGCCAGTGGAGCAGGTATCCAAGAGACCCAGTACTTC. Full variable domain (outside the CDR3, taken from reference TRBV7-7 and TRBJ2-5): GAGVSQSPRYKVTKRGQDVTLRCDPISSHATLYWYQQALGQGPEFLTYFNYEAQPDKSGLPSDRFSAERPEGSISTLTIQRTEQRDSAMYRCASGAGIQETQYFGPGTRLLVL.

The rearrangement joins TRBV7-3 to TRBJ2-5; D not resolved. Trimming stripped 5 bases from V and 5 bases from J, with 12 bases between. Germline CDR1 is SGHTA and CDR2 is FQGTGA. The CDR3 sequence is 13 residues long. Here the CDR3 DNA reads TGTGCCAGCAGCCGCAGCAGCAGGGAGACCCAGTACTTC. Protein: CASSRSSRETQYF.

The gene calls are TRBV2 and TRBJ1-6; D gene ambiguous. The CDR3 loop spans 12 amino acids. Germline CDR1 reads SNHLY; CDR2 reads FYNNEI. V gave up 3 bases and J gave up 7 bases, with 4 bases separating them. The CDR3 loop is CASSDSNSPLHF. The DNA for the CDR3 is TGTGCCAGCAGTGACTCGAATTCACCCCTCCACTTT.

The genes are TRBV10-3 and TRBJ2-7; D uncertain. V was cut by 2 bases and J by 4 bases, with 6 bases left in between. Looked up from germline, CDR1 is ENHRY and CDR2 is SYGVKD. CDR3 size: 12 residues. Here the CDR3 DNA reads TGTGCCATCAGTGAGACCAGATACGAGCAGTACTTC. Encoded protein: CAISETRYEQYF.

The chain has TRBV7-7 and TRBJ2-1; 7 bases agree with TRBD1. Germline V CDR1 and CDR2: SSHAT, FNYEAQ (reference sequence). The CDR3 covers 15 residues. Unmatched junction bases numbered 5, after V lost 5 bases and J lost 1 base. In DNA, the CDR3 is TGTGCCAGCAGCGCCGGCAGGGGGTCCTACAATGAGCAGTTCTTC. This encodes CASSAGRGSYNEQFF. Variable domain in full (rest from reference TRBV7-7 and TRBJ2-1): GAGVSQSPRYKVTKRGQDVTLRCDPISSHATLYWYQQALGQGPEFLTYFNYEAQPDKSGLPSDRFSAERPEGSISTLTIQRTEQRDSAMYRCASSAGRGSYNEQFFGPGTRLTVL.

The chain couples TRBV4-1 to TRBJ2-7; possibly TRBD1 or TRBD2 for D (5 bases each). The CDR3 has 13 amino acids. V lost 3 bases to trimming and J lost 3 bases, with 9 bases between them. The germline CDR1 and CDR2 sequences are MGHRA and YSYEKL. The CDR3 nucleotides read TGCGCCAGCAGCCAGGGGGACGGCTACGAGCAGTACTTC. It translates to CASSQGDGYEQYF.

V usage is TRBV7-6 and J usage is TRBJ2-1, with D tentatively TRBD2 (6 bases). Germline V gene data show CDR1 as SGHVS and CDR2 as FNYEAQ. The V gene lost 5 bases and the J gene lost 6 bases, with 26 bases spanning the gap. The CDR3 loop spans 18 amino acids. CDR3 in DNA: TGTGCCAGCAGCCATTATACGATACCGGGGGATCAAGGCAATGAGCAGTTCTTC. It specifies CASSHYTIPGDQGNEQFF.

This clone was observed a single time. The chain uses TRBV29-1 and TRBJ1-1; possible D gene TRBD1, 6 bases. The CDR3 consists of 13 residues. Germline CDR1 SQVTM, CDR2 ANQGSEA. The ends were cut back, 3 bases at V and 0 bases at J, with 8 bases in the middle. Written as DNA, the CDR3 is TGCAGCGTTGATGGGACAATGAACACTGAAGCTTTCTTT. Amino acid sequence: CSVDGTMNTEAFF.